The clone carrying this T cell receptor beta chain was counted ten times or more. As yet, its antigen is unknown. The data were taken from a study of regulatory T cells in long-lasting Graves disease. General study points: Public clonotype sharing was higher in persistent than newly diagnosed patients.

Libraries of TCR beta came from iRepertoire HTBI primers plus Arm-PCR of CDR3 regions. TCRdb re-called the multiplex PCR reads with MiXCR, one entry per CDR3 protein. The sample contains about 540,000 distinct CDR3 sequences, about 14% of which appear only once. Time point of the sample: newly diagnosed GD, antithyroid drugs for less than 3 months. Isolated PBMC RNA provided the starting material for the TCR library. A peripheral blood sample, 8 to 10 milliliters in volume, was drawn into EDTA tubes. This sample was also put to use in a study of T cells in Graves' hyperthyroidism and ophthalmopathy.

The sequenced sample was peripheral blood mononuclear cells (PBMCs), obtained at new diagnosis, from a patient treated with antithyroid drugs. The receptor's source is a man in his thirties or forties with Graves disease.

The CDR3 sequence: CSARKSASGSNEQFF. Here the CDR3 DNA reads TGCAGTGCTAGAAAGTCGGCTAGCGGGAGCAATGAGCAGTTCTTC. The J gene is TRBJ2-1, the V gene TRBV20-1; 10 nucleotides line up with TRBD2. The CDR3 extends over 15 amino acids. V lost 2 bases, J lost 6 bases, and 7 bases stayed unmatched. Germline CDR1 is DFQATT and CDR2 is SNEGSKA (reference sequence).